This TCR beta chain is from a study of T-cell memory formation after mild COVID-19. Germline assignment: CDR1 GTSNPN and CDR2 SVGIG (reference sequence). This CDR3 contains 11 residues. The germline V and J ends were trimmed by 0 bases and 10 bases, with 7 bases remaining between them. Each CDR3 protein is one row after TCRdb ran MiXCR on the 5' RACE reads. The top ten hold roughly an eighth of the sample, which has 350,000 or so distinct CDR3 sequences, about 21% seen once. The source is an adult woman who had mild COVID-19 (a few samples of this study predate the infection). Cell type and time point are not known. Sample: PBMCs or a T cell subset sorted from them (not recorded which). The chain recombines TRBV30 with TRBJ2-1; no definite D call. In DNA, the CDR3 is TGTGCCTGGAGTGTAATCGGGGAGCAGTTCTTC. Protein sequence: CAWSVIGEQFF.